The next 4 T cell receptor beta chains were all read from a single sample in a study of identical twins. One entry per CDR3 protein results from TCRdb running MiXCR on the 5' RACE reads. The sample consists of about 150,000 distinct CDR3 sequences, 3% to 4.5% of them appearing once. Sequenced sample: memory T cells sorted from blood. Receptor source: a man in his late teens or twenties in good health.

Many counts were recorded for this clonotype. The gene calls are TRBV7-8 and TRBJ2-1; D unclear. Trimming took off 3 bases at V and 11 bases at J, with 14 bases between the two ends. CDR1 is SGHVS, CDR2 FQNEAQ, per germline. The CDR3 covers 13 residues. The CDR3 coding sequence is TGTGCCAGCAGCTTGAATCGTGAGGCCCAGCAGTTCTTC. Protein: CASSLNREAQQFF.

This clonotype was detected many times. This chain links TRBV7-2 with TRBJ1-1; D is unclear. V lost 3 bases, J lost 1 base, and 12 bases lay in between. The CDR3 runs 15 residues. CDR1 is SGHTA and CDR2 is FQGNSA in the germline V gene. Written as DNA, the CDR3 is TGTGCCAGCAGCTTCAATCGGGTGGCGAACACTGAAGCTTTCTTT. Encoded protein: CASSFNRVANTEAFF.

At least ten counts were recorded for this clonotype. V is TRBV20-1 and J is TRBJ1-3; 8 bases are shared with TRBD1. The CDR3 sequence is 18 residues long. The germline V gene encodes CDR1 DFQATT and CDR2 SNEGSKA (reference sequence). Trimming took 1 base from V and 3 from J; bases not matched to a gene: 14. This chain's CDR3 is CSARGGGSGGADGNTIYF. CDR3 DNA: TGCAGTGCTAGAGGGGGCGGTTCAGGGGGCGCTGATGGAAACACCATATATTTT.

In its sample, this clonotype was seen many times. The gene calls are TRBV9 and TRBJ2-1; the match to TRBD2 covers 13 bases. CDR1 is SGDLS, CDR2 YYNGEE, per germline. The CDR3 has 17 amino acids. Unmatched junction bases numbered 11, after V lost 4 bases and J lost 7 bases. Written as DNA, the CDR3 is TGTGCCAGCAGCTCCCGACTAGCGGGAGGACCTTTGAATGAGCAGTTCTTC. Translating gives CASSSRLAGGPLNEQFF.